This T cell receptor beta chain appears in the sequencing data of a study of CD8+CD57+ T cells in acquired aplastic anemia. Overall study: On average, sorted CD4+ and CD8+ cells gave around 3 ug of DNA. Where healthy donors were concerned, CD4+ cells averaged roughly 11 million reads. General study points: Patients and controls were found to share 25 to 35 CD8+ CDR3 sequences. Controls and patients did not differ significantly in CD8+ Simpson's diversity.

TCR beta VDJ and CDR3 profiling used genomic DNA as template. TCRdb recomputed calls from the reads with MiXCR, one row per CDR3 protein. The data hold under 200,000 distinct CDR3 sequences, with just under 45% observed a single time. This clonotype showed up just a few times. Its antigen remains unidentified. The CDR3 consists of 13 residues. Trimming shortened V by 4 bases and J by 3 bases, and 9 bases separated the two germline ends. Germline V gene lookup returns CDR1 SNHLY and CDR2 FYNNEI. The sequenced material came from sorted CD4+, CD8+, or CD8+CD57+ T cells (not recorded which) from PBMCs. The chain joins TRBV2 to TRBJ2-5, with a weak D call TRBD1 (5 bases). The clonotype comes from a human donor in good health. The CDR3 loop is CASSGGSKETQYF. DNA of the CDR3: TGTGCCAGCAGTGGGGGCAGCAAAGAGACCCAGTACTTC.